Detailed here is one T cell receptor beta chain. The antigen remains unidentified. Some clones are missing from TCRdb's copy, which holds only in-frame ones; the method was immunoSEQ multiplex PCR. The sample has 150,000 to 200,000 clones; roughly 93% are singletons. The record originates from a study of T cell responses to AZD1222 COVID-19 vaccine. Findings and limits, study-wide: Repertoires were obtained solely post-peak T cell response. Clonal diversity was possibly underestimated, and white British individuals and females predominated among donors.

Germline values: CDR1 SGHTA, CDR2 FQGNSA. CDR3 length: 14 residues. V lost 3 bases and J 0 bases, leaving 5 bases between the germline ends. Sample: peripheral blood, taken on day 0 of AZD1222 vaccination. The rearrangement uses TRBV7-2 and TRBJ1-4; D not certain. This clonotype originated in an adult in good health. DNA for the CDR3: TGTGCCAGCAGCTTGGGTCCAACTAATGAAAAACTGTTTTTT. This translates into CASSLGPTNEKLFF.